This is a list of T cell receptor beta chains from one sample in a study of cytomegalovirus exposure and HLA in healthy donors. The table came from immunoSEQ multiplex PCR; TCRdb's copy has only in-frame clones and leaves some out. The data contain roughly 100,000 clones, roughly four fifths of them singletons. Sequencing was done on a sample of PBMCs. Every receptor here comes from a man between 50 and 59 years old in good health and CMV-seronegative. Both conserved end residues are part of each CDR3. A D gene is named only where the DNA matches it firmly. The size entry is marked missing in some rows and otherwise reads once, few, many or a size class.

V gene: TRBV19; J gene: TRBJ2-6; clone size: .; D gene: .; CDR3 DNA: TGTGCCAGTAGTATAGGGGGGCGGCAAATCTCTGGGGCCAACGTCCTGACTTTC; CDR3 protein: CASSIGGRQISGANVLTF
V gene: TRBV19; J gene: TRBJ1-5; clone size: .; D gene: .; CDR3 DNA: TGTGCCAGTAGTATCCAGGGGAGAGAGCAGCCCCAGCATTTT; CDR3 protein: CASSIQGREQPQHF
V gene: TRBV25-1; J gene: TRBJ1-2; clone size: .; D gene: TRBD1; CDR3 DNA: TGTGCCAGCAGTGACCGGACAGGAACAATTATGGATGGCTACACCTTC; CDR3 protein: CASSDRTGTIMDGYTF
V gene: TRBV9; J gene: TRBJ2-2; clone size: once; D gene: TRBD1; CDR3 DNA: TGTGCCAGCAGCGTAGATCTGAGACAGGGGTACACCGGGGAGCTGTTTTTT; CDR3 protein: CASSVDLRQGYTGELFF
V gene: TRBV6-6; J gene: TRBJ2-3; clone size: .; D gene: TRBD1; CDR3 DNA: TGTGCCAGCAGTTACTCGGGGACAGGCACAGATACGCAGTATTTT; CDR3 protein: CASSYSGTGTDTQYF
V gene: TRBV10-3; J gene: TRBJ2-1; clone size: .; D gene: TRBD1; CDR3 DNA: TGTGCCATCAGTGACCGACAGGGCCTAGACAATGAGCAGTTCTTC; CDR3 protein: CAISDRQGLDNEQFF
V gene: TRBV7-6; J gene: TRBJ2-2; clone size: .; D gene: TRBD2; CDR3 DNA: TGTGCCAGCAAATCAGCGGTAGCGGGGGTTCCCGGGGAGCTGTTTTTT; CDR3 protein: CASKSAVAGVPGELFF
V gene: TRBV15; J gene: TRBJ2-7; clone size: .; D gene: TRBD1; CDR3 DNA: TGTGCCACCAGCAGGCTGGACAGGGATAACGAGCAGTACTTC; CDR3 protein: CATSRLDRDNEQYF
V gene: TRBV4-2; J gene: TRBJ2-7; clone size: .; D gene: .; CDR3 DNA: TGTGCCAGCAGCAAGGAGGGGAGTTACGAGCAGTACTTC; CDR3 protein: CASSKEGSYEQYF
V gene: TRBV7-2; J gene: TRBJ1-6; clone size: .; D gene: .; CDR3 DNA: TGTGCCAGCAGCTCCGGGTTGACAGTCTCACCCCTCCACTTT; CDR3 protein: CASSSGLTVSPLHF
V gene: TRBV19; J gene: TRBJ1-1; clone size: .; D gene: .; CDR3 DNA: TGTGCCAGTAGTACGCAGGGTAGCACTGAAGCTTTCTTT; CDR3 protein: CASSTQGSTEAFF
V gene: TRBV11-3; J gene: TRBJ2-1; clone size: .; D gene: TRBD1; CDR3 DNA: TGTGCCAGCAGCACAGGGGAGTACAATGAGCAGTTCTTC; CDR3 protein: CASSTGEYNEQFF
V gene: TRBV5-4; J gene: TRBJ2-2; clone size: .; D gene: TRBD1; CDR3 DNA: TGTGCCAGCAGCTTGGGACAGGGGGCAAACACCGGGGAGCTGTTTTTT; CDR3 protein: CASSLGQGANTGELFF
V gene: TRBV11-2; J gene: TRBJ1-2; clone size: .; D gene: TRBD1; CDR3 DNA: TGTGCCAGCAGCCCGGACAGGGCCTACTATGGCTACACCTTC; CDR3 protein: CASSPDRAYYGYTF
V gene: TRBV5-1; J gene: TRBJ1-1; clone size: .; D gene: .; CDR3 DNA: TGCGCCAGCAGCTCAGGGGCCAGCCCCACTGAAGCTTTCTTT; CDR3 protein: CASSSGASPTEAFF
V gene: TRBV29-1; J gene: TRBJ2-1; clone size: .; D gene: .; CDR3 DNA: TGCAGCGTTGAGGCCCGGGAAAATGAGCAGTTCTTC; CDR3 protein: CSVEARENEQFF
V gene: TRBV5-6; J gene: TRBJ1-4; clone size: .; D gene: .; CDR3 DNA: TGTGCCAGCAGCTTGATCAGGGGCTCCTACCCCGCAACTAATGAAAAACTGTTTTTT; CDR3 protein: CASSLIRGSYPATNEKLFF